This TCR beta chain emerged from a study of CD8 T cells in ankylosing spondylitis. Study conclusions and caveats: Roughly eight highly homologous variants formed a TCR beta motif that appeared characteristic of ankylosing spondylitis blood. From matched ankylosing spondylitis synovial fluid, disease-linked clones were reportedly recovered at significantly enriched levels. Some of these motif variants have turned up before, in reports on reactive arthritis synovial fluid and blood. Disease-linked clones bore a CD8+ phenotype, appearing relatively rarely in peripheral blood.

TCRdb passed the 5' RACE reads through MiXCR, listing each CDR3 protein once. The profile covers roughly 470,000 distinct CDR3 sequences, with around 26% appearing a single time and approximately 1% taken by the ten largest. Trimming pared 0 bases from V and 7 bases from J, leaving 19 bases between. Germline values: CDR1 SGHRS, CDR2 YFSETQ. The CDR3 sequence is 16 residues long. A word on this clonotype: What it binds is unknown.

The clonotype was recovered from a male donor with ankylosing spondylitis. The chain links TRBV5-1 to TRBJ1-2; possible D gene TRBD1, 5 bases. The specimen was blood, either unsorted or a sorted T cell fraction (not recorded which). CDR3 protein: CASSLGPPGLGGGYTF. DNA for the CDR3: TGCGCCAGCAGCTTGGGCCCCCCGGGGCTGGGGGGTGGCTACACCTTC. The full variable domain, completed using reference TRBV5-1 and TRBJ1-2, is KAGVTQTPRYLIKTRGQQVTLSCSPISGHRSVSWYQQTPGQGLQFLFEYFSETQRNKGNFPGRFSGRQFSNSRSEMNVSTLELGDSALYLCASSLGPPGLGGGYTFGSGTRLTVV.